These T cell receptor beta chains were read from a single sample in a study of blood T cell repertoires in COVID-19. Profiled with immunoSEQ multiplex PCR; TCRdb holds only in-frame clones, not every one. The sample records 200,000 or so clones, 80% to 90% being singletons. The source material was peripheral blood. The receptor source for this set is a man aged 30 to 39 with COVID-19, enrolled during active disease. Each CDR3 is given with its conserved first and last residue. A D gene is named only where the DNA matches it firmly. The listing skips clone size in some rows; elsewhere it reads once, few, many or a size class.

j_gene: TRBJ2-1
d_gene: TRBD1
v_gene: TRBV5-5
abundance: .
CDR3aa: CASKRSRDRDEQFF
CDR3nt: TGTGCCAGCAAAAGGTCCCGGGACAGAGATGAGCAGTTCTTC

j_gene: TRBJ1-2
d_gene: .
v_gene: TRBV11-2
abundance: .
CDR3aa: CASSVNRVRYGYTF
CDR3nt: TGTGCCAGCAGCGTAAACAGGGTGCGCTATGGCTACACCTTC

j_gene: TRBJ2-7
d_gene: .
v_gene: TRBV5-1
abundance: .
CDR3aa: CASSATDSLLMRSYEQYF
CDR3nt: TGCGCCAGCAGTGCGACTGACAGCTTACTTATGCGCTCCTACGAGCAGTACTTC

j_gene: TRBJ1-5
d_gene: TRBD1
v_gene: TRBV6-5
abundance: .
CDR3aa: CASSPGDSSNQPQHF
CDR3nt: TGTGCCAGCAGTCCCGGGGACAGCAGCAATCAGCCCCAGCATTTT

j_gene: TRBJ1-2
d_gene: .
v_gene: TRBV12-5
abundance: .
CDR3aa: CASGWAPTADNYGYTF
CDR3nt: TGTGCTAGTGGTTGGGCCCCCACAGCAGACAACTATGGCTACACCTTC

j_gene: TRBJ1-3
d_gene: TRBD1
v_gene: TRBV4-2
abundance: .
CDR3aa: CASSQEVDRGYNLPFGSGGNTIYF
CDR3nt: TGTGCCAGCAGCCAAGAGGTCGACAGGGGGTATAATCTCCCCTTCGGATCGGGAGGAAACACCATATATTTT

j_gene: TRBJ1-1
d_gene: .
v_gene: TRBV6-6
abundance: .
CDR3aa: CASSSGGQGNTEAFF
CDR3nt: TGTGCCAGCAGTTCTGGTGGGCAGGGAAACACTGAAGCTTTCTTT

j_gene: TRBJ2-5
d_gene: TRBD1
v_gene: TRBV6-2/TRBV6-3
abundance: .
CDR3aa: CASSYGQAQETQYF
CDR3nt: TGTGCCAGCAGTTATGGACAGGCCCAAGAGACCCAGTACTTC

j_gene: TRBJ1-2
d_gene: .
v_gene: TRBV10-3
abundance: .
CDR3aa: CAISEGPQGISGYGYTF
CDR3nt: TGTGCCATCAGCGAGGGACCACAGGGTATATCGGGCTATGGCTACACCTTC

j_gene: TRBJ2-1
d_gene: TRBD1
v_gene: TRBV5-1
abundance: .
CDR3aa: CASRMTGTGDNEQFF
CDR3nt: TGCGCCAGCAGAATGACCGGGACAGGGGACAATGAGCAGTTCTTC

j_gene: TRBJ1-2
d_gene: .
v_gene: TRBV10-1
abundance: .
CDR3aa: CASMRQIYGYTF
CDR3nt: TGCGCCAGCATGCGACAGATCTATGGCTACACCTTC

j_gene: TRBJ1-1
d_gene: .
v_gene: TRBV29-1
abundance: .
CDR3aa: CSVERGGSHMNTEAFF
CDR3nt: TGCAGCGTTGAGAGGGGAGGTTCGCACATGAACACTGAAGCTTTCTTT

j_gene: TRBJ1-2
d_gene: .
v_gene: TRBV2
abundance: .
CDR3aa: CASSSRQNYGYTF
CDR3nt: TGTGCCAGCAGTTCCCGACAGAACTATGGCTACACCTTC

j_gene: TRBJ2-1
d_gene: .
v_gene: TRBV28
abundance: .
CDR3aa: CASSNQLKNPRFDEQFF
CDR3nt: TGTGCCAGCAGCAACCAACTCAAAAATCCCCGGTTCGATGAGCAGTTCTTC

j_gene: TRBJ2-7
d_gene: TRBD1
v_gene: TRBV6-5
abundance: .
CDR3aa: CASSYGGTGEYEQYF
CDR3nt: TGTGCCAGCAGTTACGGTGGGACAGGGGAGTACGAGCAGTACTTC

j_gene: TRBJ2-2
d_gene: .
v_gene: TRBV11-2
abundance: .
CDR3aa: CASSLRERTNTGELFF
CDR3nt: TGTGCCAGCAGTCTTAGGGAGAGAACGAACACCGGGGAGCTGTTTTTT

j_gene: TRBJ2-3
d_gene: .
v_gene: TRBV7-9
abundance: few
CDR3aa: CASSRTPLGGGTDTQYF
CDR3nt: TGTGCCAGCAGCCGGACACCGCTAGGCGGGGGCACAGATACGCAGTATTTT

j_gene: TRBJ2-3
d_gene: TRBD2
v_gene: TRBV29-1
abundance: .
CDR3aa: CSVGLAGPTDTQYF
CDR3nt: TGCAGCGTTGGACTAGCGGGACCGACAGATACGCAGTATTTT

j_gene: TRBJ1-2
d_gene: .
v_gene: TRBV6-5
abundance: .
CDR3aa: CASSMQGIGGYTF
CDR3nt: TGTGCCAGCAGTATGCAGGGGATAGGAGGCTACACCTTC

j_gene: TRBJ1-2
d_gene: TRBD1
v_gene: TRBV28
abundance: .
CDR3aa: CASSLLTGNYGYTF
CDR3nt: TGTGCCAGCAGCCTCCTGACAGGGAACTATGGCTACACCTTC

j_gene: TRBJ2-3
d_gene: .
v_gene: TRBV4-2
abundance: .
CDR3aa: CASSQDTGADTQYF
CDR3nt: TGTGCCAGCAGCCAAGACACGGGAGCAGATACGCAGTATTTT

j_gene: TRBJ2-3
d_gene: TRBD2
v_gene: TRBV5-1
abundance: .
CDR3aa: CASSLGLAGGRGTDTQYF
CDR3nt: TGCGCCAGCAGCTTGGGACTAGCGGGGGGAAGGGGCACAGATACGCAGTATTTT

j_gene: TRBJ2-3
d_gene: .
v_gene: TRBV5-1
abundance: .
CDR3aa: CASSLVAGALSTDTQYF
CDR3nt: TGCGCCAGCAGCTTGGTCGCGGGGGCGCTCAGCACAGATACGCAGTATTTT

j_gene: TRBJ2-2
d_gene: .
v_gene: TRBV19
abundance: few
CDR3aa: CASSIGGGAGTGELFF
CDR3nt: TGTGCCAGTAGTATAGGGGGGGGCGCGGGCACCGGGGAGCTGTTTTTT

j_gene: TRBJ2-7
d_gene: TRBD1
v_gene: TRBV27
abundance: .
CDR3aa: CASSFLTGAYEQYF
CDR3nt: TGTGCCAGCAGTTTCCTCACAGGGGCCTACGAGCAGTACTTC

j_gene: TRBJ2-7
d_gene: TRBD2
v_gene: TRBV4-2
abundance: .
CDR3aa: CASSQQGGSYEQYF
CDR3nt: TGTGCCAGCAGCCAACAGGGAGGGAGCTACGAGCAGTACTTC

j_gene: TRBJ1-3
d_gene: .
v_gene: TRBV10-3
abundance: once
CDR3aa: CAIRGGAPGNTIYF
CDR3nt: TGTGCCATCAGGGGCGGGGCTCCTGGAAACACCATATATTTT

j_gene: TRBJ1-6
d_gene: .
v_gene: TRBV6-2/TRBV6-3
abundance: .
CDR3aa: CASSYGGSRVYNSPLHF
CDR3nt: TGTGCCAGCAGTTACGGCGGGTCACGAGTCTATAATTCACCCCTCCACTTT

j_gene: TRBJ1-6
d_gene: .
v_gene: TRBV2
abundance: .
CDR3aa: CASIFMSSYNSPLHF
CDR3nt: TGTGCCAGCATCTTCATGAGCTCCTATAATTCACCCCTCCACTTT

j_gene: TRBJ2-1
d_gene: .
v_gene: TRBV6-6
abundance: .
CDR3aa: CASASRFGSYNEQFF
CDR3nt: TGTGCCAGCGCCTCGAGGTTTGGCTCCTACAATGAGCAGTTCTTC

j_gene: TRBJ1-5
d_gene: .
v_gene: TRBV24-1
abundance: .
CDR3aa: CATSESWDSLHSHSNNQPQHF
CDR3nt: TGTGCCACCAGTGAGTCCTGGGACTCTTTACACAGCCACTCAAACAATCAGCCCCAGCATTTT

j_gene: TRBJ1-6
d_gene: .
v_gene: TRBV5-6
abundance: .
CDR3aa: CASSLLQGYNSPLHF
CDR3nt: TGTGCCAGCAGCTTGTTACAGGGTTATAATTCACCCCTCCACTTT

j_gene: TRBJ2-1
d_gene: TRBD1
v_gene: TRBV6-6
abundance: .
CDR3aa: CASGGQGYNEQFF
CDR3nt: TGTGCCAGCGGGGGACAGGGGTACAATGAGCAGTTCTTC

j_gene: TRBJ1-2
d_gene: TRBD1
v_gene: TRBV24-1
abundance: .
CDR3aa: CATSDRTGYGYTF
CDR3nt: TGTGCCACCAGTGACCGGACAGGCTATGGCTACACCTTC

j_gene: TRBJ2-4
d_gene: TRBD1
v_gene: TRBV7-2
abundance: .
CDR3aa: CASSFKQGSDKNIQYF
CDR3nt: TGTGCCAGCAGCTTTAAACAGGGGTCTGACAAAAACATTCAGTACTTC

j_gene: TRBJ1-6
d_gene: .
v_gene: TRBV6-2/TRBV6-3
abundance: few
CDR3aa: CASSQTIPTDYNSPLHF
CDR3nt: TGTGCCAGCAGCCAGACAATTCCGACGGATTATAATTCACCCCTCCACTTT

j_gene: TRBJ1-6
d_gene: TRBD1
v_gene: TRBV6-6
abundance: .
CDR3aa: CASRRGPGDNSPLHF
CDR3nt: TGTGCCAGCAGGAGGGGGCCAGGCGATAATTCACCCCTCCACTTT

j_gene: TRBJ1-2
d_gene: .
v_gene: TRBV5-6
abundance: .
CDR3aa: CASSRGGPLQPNYGYTF
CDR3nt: TGTGCCAGCAGCAGGGGAGGACCCCTGCAACCTAACTATGGCTACACCTTC

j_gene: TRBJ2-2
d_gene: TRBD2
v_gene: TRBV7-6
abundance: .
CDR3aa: CASSPSWLAGENTGELFF
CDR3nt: TGTGCCAGCAGCCCCAGCTGGCTAGCGGGAGAAAACACCGGGGAGCTGTTTTTT

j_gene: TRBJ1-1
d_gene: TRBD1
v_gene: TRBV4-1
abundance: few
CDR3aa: CASSQAGTGKGEAFF
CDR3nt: TGCGCCAGCAGCCAGGCCGGGACAGGGAAAGGTGAAGCTTTCTTT

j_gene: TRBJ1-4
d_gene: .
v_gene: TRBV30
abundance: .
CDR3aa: CAWSVLQRGEKLFF
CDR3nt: TGTGCCTGGAGTGTACTCCAACGGGGTGAAAAACTGTTTTTT

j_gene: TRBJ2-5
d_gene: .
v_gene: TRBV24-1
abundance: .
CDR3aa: CATSDPGVRETQYF
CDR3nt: TGTGCCACCAGTGACCCGGGAGTACGTGAGACCCAGTACTTC

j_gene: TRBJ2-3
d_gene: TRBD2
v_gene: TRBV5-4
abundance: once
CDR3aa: CASSPRMGGRVDTDTQYF
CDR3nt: TGTGCCAGCAGCCCTAGGATGGGCGGGAGGGTTGACACAGATACGCAGTATTTT

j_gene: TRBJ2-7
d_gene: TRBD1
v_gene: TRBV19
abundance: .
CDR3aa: CASSLGQESSYEQYF
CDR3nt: TGTGCCAGTAGCCTCGGACAGGAGAGCTCCTACGAGCAGTACTTC

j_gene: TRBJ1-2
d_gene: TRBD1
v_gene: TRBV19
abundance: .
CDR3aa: CASSYRGLNGYTF
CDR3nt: TGTGCCAGTAGTTACAGGGGGCTGAATGGCTACACCTTC